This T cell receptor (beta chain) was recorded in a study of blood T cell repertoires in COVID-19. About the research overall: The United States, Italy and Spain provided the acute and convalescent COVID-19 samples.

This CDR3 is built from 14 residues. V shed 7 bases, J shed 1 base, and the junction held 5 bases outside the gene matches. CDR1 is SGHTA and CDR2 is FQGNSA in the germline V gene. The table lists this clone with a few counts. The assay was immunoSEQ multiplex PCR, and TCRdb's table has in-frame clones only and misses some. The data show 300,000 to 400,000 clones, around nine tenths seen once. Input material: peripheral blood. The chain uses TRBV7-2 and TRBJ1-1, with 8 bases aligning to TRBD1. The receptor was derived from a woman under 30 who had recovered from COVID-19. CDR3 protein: CASNSRGRNTEAFF. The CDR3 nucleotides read TGTGCCAGCAACAGCAGGGGGCGGAACACTGAAGCTTTCTTT.